This TCR beta chain was recovered during a study of OX40 agonist ivuxolimab in advanced cancers. Study-wide points: Low normalized T-cell clonal expansion also characterized some of the nonresponders. There were, on average, more expanded clones in CD8+ T cells than in CD4+.

Sequenced by immunoSEQ multiplex PCR; TCRdb stores in-frame clones only, minus some. The sample carries under 75,000 clones, 80% to 90% recorded once. Germline values: CDR1 MDHEN, CDR2 SYDVKM. V shed 1 base and J 1 base; nucleotides not matched to a gene: 2. CDR3 length: 15 amino acids. About this clone: Antigen: not known.

The source was CD4+ or CD8+ T cells sorted from blood, collected in a trial of the OX40 agonist ivuxolimab. The chain joins TRBV28 to TRBJ2-3; TRBD1 agrees at 7 bases. The receptor was derived from an adult with an advanced solid tumor such as melanoma, head and neck, liver or kidney cancer. The DNA of the CDR3 is TGTGCCAGCAGTTTATCAGGGGGAGGCACAGATACGCAGTATTTT. Protein: CASSLSGGGTDTQYF.